The subject of this entry is one TCR beta chain. The antigen is unknown. Germline CDR1 reads MDHEN; CDR2 reads SYDVKM. V trimming: 3 bases; J trimming: 5 bases; junction bases outside the gene matches: 9. The CDR3 is 15 residues long. TCRdb used MiXCR to reprocess the reads, holding one entry per CDR3 protein. The repertoire includes fewer than 550,000 distinct CDR3 sequences, approximately 25% of them detected once, and over 10% sits in the top ten. The source of the sample is a study of T cell repertoires in cytomegalovirus infection. Whole-study context: Shared public TCR beta signatures pointed to both CMV infection and a matching HLA type. General study points: There were carriers of CMV plus the relevant HLA, and cumulative public TCR beta family frequency identified them. Dominant in the ex vivo response were TCR beta clonotypes restricted by HLA-C and specific for CMV.

The sample consisted of PBMCs. The receptor was isolated from a human donor in good health (CMV status not recorded). Some clones in this sample may be carry-over from other donors' samples. The chain uses TRBV28 and TRBJ2-5; 7 positions agree with TRBD1. Here the CDR3 DNA reads TGTGCCAGCAGTTTGTATACAGGGGCTGGGGAGACCCAGTACTTC. Translation: CASSLYTGAGETQYF.